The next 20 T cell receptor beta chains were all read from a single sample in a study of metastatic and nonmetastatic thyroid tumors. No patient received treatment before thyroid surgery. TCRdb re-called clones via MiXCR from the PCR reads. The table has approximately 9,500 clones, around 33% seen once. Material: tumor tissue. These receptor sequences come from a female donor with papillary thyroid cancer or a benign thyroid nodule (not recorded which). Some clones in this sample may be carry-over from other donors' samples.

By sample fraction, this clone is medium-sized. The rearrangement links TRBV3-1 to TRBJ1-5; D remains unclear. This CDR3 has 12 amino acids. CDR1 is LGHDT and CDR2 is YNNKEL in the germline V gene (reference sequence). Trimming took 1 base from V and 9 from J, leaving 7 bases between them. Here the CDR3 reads CASSQGFRPQHF. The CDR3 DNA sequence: TGTGCCAGCAGCCAAGGGTTTCGGCCCCAGCATTTT. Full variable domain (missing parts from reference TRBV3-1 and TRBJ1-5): DTAVSQTPKYLVTQMGNDKSIKCEQNLGHDTMYWYKQDSKKFLKIMFSYNNKELIINETVPNRFSPKSPDKAHLNLHINSLELGDSAVYFCASSQGFRPQHFGDGTRLSIL.

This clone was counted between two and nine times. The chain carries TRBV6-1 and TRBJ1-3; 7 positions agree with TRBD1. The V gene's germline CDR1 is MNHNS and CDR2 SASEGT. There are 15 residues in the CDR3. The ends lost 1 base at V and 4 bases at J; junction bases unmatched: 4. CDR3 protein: CASSEETGAGNTIYF. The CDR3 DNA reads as TGTGCCAGCAGTGAAGAAACAGGGGCAGGAAACACCATATATTTT.

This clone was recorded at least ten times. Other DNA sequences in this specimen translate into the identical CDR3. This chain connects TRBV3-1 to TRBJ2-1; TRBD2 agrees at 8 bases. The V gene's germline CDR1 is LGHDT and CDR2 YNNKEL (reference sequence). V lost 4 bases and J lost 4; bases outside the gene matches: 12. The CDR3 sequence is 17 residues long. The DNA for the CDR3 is TGTGCCAGCAGCCTTCCCACAGCCAGCGGGAGTTACAATGAGCAGTTCTTC. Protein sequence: CASSLPTASGSYNEQFF.

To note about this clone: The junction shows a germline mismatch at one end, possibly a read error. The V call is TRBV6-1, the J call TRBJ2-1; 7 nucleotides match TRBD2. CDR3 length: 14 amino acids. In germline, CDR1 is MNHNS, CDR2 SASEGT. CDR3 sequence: CASSVSSGRNEHFF. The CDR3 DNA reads TGTGCCAGCAGTGTGTCTAGCGGTAGGAATGAGCATTTCTTC.

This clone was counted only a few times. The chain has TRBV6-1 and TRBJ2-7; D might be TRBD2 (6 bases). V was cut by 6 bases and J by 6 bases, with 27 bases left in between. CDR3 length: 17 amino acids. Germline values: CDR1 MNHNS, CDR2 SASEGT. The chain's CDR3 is CASSRPVPSAGLIEQYF. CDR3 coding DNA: TGTGCCAGCAGCCGTCCGGTCCCTAGCGCTGGTCTTATCGAGCAGTACTTC.

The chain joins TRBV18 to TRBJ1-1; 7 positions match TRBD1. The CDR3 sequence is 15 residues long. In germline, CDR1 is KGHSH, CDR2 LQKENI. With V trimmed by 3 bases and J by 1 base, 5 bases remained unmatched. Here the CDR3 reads CASSPAGQQNTEAFF. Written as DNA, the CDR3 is TGTGCCAGCTCACCGGCGGGACAGCAGAACACTGAAGCTTTCTTT.

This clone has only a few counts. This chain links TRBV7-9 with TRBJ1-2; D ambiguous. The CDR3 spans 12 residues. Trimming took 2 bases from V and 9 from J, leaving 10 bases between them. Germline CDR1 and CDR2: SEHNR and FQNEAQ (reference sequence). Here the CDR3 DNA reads TGTGCCAGCAGCTTATGGGATTATTGCTACACCTTC. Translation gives CASSLWDYCYTF.

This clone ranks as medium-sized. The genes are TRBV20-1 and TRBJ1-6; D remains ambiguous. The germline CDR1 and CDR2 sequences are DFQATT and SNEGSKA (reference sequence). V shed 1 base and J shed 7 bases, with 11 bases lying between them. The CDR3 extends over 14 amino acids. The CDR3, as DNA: TGCAGTGCTAGAGGGGTCAGACGAAATTCACCCCTCCACTTT. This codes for CSARGVRRNSPLHF.

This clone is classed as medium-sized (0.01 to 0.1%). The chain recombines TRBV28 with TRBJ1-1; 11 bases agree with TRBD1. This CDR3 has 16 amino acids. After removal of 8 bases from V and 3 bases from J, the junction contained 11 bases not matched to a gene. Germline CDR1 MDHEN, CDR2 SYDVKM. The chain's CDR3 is CASSGQGVLMDTEAFF. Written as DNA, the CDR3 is TGTGCCAGCTCGGGACAGGGGGTCCTGATGGACACTGAAGCTTTCTTT.

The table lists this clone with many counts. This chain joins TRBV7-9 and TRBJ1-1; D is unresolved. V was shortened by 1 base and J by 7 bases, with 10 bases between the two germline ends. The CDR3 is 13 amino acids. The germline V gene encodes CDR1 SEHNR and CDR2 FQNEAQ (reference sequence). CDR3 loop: CASSLVPESEAFF. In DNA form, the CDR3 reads TGTGCCAGCAGCTTAGTACCTGAAAGTGAAGCTTTCTTT.

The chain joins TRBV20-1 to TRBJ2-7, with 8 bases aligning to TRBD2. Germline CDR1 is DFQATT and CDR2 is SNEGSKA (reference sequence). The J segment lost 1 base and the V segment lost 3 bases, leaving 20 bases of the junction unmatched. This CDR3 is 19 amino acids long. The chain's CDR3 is CSASRLVDLGPSGSYEQYF. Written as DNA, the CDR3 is TGCAGTGCTAGTCGTTTGGTAGATCTGGGCCCTAGCGGGTCCTACGAGCAGTACTTC.

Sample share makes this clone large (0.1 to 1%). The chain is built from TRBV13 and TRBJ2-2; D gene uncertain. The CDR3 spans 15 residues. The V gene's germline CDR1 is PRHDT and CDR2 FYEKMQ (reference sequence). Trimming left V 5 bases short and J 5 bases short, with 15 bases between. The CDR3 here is CASSPRSWLTGELFF. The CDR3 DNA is TGTGCCAGCAGCCCCAGAAGTTGGTTGACCGGGGAGCTGTTTTTT.

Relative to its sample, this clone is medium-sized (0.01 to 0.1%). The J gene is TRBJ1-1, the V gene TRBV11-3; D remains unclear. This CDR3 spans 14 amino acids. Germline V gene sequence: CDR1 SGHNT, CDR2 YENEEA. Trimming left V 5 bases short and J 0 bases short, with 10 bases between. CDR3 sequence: CASSPGPVNTEAFF. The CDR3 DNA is TGTGCCAGCAGCCCCGGACCGGTGAACACTGAAGCTTTCTTT.

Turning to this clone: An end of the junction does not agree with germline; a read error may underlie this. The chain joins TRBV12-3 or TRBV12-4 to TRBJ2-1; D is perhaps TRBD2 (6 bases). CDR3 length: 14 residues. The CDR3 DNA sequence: TGTACCAGAAGAGAGGAGGCCGGGGGCAATGAGCAGTTCTTC. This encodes CTRREEAGGNEQFF.

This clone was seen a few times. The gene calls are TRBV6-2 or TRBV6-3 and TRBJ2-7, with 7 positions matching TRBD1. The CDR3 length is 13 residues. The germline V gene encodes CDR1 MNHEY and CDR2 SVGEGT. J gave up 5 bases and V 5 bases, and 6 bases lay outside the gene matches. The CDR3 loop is CASSRQGRDEQYF. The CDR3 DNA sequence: TGTGCCAGCAGTCGACAGGGACGCGACGAGCAGTACTTC.

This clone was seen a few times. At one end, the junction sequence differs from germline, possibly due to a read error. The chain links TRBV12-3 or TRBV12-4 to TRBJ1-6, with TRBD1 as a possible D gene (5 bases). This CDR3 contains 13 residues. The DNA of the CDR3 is TGTGCCAGCAGGACAGAGGGCAGCTCACACCTCCACTTT. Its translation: CASRTEGSSHLHF.

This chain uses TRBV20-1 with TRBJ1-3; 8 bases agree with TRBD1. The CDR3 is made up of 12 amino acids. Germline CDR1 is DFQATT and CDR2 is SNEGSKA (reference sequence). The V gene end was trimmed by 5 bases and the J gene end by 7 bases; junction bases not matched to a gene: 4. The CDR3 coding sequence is TGCAGTGCTCACGGACAGGGCAACACCATATATTTT. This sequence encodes CSAHGQGNTIYF.

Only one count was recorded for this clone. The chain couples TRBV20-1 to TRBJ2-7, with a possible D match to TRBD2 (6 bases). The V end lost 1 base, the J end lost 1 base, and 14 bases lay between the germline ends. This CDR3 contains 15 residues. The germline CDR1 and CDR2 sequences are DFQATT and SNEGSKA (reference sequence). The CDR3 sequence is CSARGGAFWSYEQYF. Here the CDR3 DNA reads TGCAGTGCTAGAGGCGGGGCGTTCTGGTCCTACGAGCAGTACTTC.

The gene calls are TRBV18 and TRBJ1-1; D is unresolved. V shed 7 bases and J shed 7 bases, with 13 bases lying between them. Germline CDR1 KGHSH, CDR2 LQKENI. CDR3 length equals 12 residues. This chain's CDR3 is CASLVPASEAFF. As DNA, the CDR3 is TGTGCCAGCTTGGTCCCGGCGAGTGAAGCTTTCTTT.

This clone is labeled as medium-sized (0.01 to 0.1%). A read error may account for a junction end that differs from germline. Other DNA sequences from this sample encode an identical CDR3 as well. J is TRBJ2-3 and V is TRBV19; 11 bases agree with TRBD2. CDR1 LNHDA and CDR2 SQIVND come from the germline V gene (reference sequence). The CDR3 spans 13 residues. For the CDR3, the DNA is TGTGCCAGTGGGACTAGCGGTGCAGATACACAGTATTTT. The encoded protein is CASGTSGADTQYF.